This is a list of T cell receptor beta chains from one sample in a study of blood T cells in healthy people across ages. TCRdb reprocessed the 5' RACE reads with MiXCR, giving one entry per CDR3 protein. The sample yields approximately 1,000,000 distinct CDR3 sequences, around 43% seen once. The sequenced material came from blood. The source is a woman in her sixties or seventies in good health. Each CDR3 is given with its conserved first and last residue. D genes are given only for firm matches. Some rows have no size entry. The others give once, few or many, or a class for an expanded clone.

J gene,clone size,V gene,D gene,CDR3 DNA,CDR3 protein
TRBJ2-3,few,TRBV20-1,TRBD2,TGCAGTGCTAGTGTTCCTAGCGGGCCCACAGATACGCAGTATTTT,CSASVPSGPTDTQYF
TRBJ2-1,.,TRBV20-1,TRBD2,TGCAGTGCTCCACCCCCAGCGGGAGAGGGTAATGAGCAGTTCTTC,CSAPPPAGEGNEQFF
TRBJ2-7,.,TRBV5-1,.,TGCGCCAGCAGCTTGCTTGGAACAGGGTCCTACGAGCAGTACTTC,CASSLLGTGSYEQYF
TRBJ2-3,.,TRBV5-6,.,TGTGCCAGCAGCCCCGATGGGGGTACGCAGTATTTT,CASSPDGGTQYF
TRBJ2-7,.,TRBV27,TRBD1,TGTGCCAGCCGCCAGGACAGGGTTTCCTACAATGAGCAGTACTTC,CASRQDRVSYNEQYF
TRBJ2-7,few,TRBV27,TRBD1,TGTGCCAGCAGCCTCACCTGGACAGGGCGGCGGTCCTACGAGCAGTACTTC,CASSLTWTGRRSYEQYF
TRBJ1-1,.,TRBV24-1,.,TGTGCCACGAGAGACAGGAACACGGAAGCTTTCTTT,CATRDRNTEAFF
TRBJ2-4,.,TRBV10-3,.,TGTGCCATCAGTGGGGGGGACAGAGAGACCCTGTACTTC,CAISGGDRETLYF
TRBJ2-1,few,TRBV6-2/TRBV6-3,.,TGTGCCAGCAGTTACTTCCCCGGGACCCGGAATGAGCAGTTCTTC,CASSYFPGTRNEQFF
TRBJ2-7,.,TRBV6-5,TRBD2,TGTGCCAGCAGTTATGGGACTACGGGCTCCCCCTACGAGCAGTACTTC,CASSYGTTGSPYEQYF
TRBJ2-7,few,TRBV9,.,TGTGCCAGCAGCGTAGCGGGTAGCGGTGCCTACGAGCAGTACTTC,CASSVAGSGAYEQYF
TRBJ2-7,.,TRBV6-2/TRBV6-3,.,TGTGCCAGCAGTTACGGACGCGACCGCTACGAGCAGTACTTC,CASSYGRDRYEQYF
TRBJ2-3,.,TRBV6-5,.,TGTGCCAGCAGTTACTCCCCACCGGGAGGCACAGATACGCAGTATTTT,CASSYSPPGGTDTQYF
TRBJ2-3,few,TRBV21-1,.,TGTGCCAGCAGGCTAGATCGTTCGGATACGCAGTATTTT,CASRLDRSDTQYF
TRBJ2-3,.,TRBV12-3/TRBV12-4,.,TGTGCCAGCAGTTTATGGGCAGGGCTGGATAGCACAGATACGCAGTATTTT,CASSLWAGLDSTDTQYF
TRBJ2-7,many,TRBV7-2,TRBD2,TGTGCCAGCAGCAATCCTAGCGGGTTCACCTACGAGCAGTACTTC,CASSNPSGFTYEQYF
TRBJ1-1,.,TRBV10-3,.,TGTGCCATCAGTAGGGACGGGACGATGGGTGAAGCTTTCTTT,CAISRDGTMGEAFF
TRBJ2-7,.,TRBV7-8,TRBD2,TGTGCCAGCAGCTTTGGTCTAGCGGGAGGAGTTCCCGAGCAGTACTTC,CASSFGLAGGVPEQYF
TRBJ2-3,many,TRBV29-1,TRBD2,TGCAGCGTTCCCCTAGCGGGCATCACAGATACGCAGTATTTT,CSVPLAGITDTQYF
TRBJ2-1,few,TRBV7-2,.,TGTGCCAGCAGCATCCGGCGGGCGCAGTTCTTC,CASSIRRAQFF
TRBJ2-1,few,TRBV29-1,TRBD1,TGCAGCGATAAGGGACAGGGGGCGCATAGTGAGCAGTTCTTC,CSDKGQGAHSEQFF
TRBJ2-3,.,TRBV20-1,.,TGCAGTGCTAGAGATAGTAGGACCCCCACGGATACGCAGTATTTT,CSARDSRTPTDTQYF
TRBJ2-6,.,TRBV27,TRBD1,TGTGCCAGCAGTTTTTCTACAGGGGCTGGGGCCAACGTCCTGACTTTC,CASSFSTGAGANVLTF
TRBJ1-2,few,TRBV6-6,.,TGTGCCAGCAGTTACGGTTCGGGTGGCAGGGGTCGGGGTGGCTACACCTTC,CASSYGSGGRGRGGYTF
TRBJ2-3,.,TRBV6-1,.,TGTGCCAGCAGCTTGGGTGGGGCATTAAGTATCCAAGATACGCAGTATTTT,CASSLGGALSIQDTQYF
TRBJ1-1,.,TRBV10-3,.,TGTGCCATCAGTGAGTCGCAGGGGTCGAACACTGAAGCTTTCTTT,CAISESQGSNTEAFF
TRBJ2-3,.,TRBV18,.,TGTGCCAGCTCACCAACCCCCTATCAGGGGTTGTATTTT,CASSPTPYQGLYF
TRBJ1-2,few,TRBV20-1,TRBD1,TGCAGTGCTAGAGACCAGGGGGAGTATGGCTACACCTTC,CSARDQGEYGYTF
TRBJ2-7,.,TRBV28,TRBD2,TGTGCCAGCAGGGCTAGCGGGAGTCCCTACGAGCAGTACTTC,CASRASGSPYEQYF
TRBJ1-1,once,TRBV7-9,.,TGTGCCAGCCATAGGGCAGGGGACACTGAAGCTTTCTTT,CASHRAGDTEAFF
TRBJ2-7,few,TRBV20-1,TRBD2,TGCAGTGCTAGAGATGCTAGCGGGAGTAGCTACGAGCAGTACTTC,CSARDASGSSYEQYF
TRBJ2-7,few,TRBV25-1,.,TGTGCCAGCGTGACCCCGTCCGGGAGTAGGCAGTACTTC,CASVTPSGSRQYF
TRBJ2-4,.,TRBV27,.,TGTGCCAGCAGTTTAAGGGCCCAAGGGAGCTCCCAAGGGGAGCAGTACTTC,CASSLRAQGSSQGEQYF
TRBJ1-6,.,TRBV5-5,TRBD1,TGTGCCAGCAGCCCGTATGTTCCGGGACAGCGAGGGGTAGGCAATTCACCCCTCCACTTT,CASSPYVPGQRGVGNSPLHF
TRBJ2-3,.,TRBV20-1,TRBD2,TGCAGTGCTAGGACCAGCGGGGCAATCACAGATACGCAGTATTTT,CSARTSGAITDTQYF
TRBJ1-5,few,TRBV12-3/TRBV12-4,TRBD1,TGTGCCAGCAGTCCAGGGGGCTTCTCCTATCAGCCCCAGCATTTT,CASSPGGFSYQPQHF
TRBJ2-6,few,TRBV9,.,TGTGCCAGCAGTATTCCATCCGTCGCCAGGGGTGGGAACTCTGGGGCCAACGTCCTGACTTTC,CASSIPSVARGGNSGANVLTF
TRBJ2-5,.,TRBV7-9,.,TGCGCCAGCAGCTTCACGGGGCTAGGAGGAGAGACCCAGTACTTC,CASSFTGLGGETQYF
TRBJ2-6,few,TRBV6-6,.,TGTGCCAGCAGTTACGGTCCCCCAGCCAACGTCCTGACTTTC,CASSYGPPANVLTF
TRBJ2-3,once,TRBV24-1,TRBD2,TGTGCCACCAGTGATTTCAGTTTCCGGCTAGCGGATTTCACAGATACGCAGTATTTT,CATSDFSFRLADFTDTQYF
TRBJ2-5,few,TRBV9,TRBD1,TGTGCCAGCAGCGTTCGGACAGGCGCTAACAGCGAGACCCAGTACTTC,CASSVRTGANSETQYF
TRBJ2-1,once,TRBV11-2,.,TGTGCCAGCAGCCGACTCGGCGCGAGCTCCTACAAGGAGCAGTTCTTC,CASSRLGASSYKEQFF
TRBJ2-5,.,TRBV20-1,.,TGCAGTGCTAGCATCACAGCACAAGAAGAGACCCAGTACTTC,CSASITAQEETQYF
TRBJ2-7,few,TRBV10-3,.,TGTGCCATCAGTGACGGGGGAGGCGAGCAGTACTTC,CAISDGGGEQYF
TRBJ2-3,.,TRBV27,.,TGTGCCAGCAGTTCCGACCTTTCTAGCACAGATACGCAGTATTTT,CASSSDLSSTDTQYF
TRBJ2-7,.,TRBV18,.,TGTGCCAGCTCACCACCGACGAGGTCTTACAATGAGCAGTACTTC,CASSPPTRSYNEQYF
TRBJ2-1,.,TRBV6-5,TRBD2,TGTGCCAGCAGTTTAGGACTAGCGGGTCAGAATGAGCAGTTCTTC,CASSLGLAGQNEQFF
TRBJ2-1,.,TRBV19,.,TGTGCCAGTAGTATAGGTTATGGAGGCAATGAGCAGTTCTTC,CASSIGYGGNEQFF
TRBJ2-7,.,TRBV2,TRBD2,TGTGCCAGCAGTGGGCCCGGACTAGCGGGCACCTCCGAGCAGTACTTC,CASSGPGLAGTSEQYF
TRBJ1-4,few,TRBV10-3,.,TGTGCCATCAGTGAGTCTGGTAATGAAAAACTGTTTTTT,CAISESGNEKLFF
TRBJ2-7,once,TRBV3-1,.,TGTGCCAGCAGCCAAGATGTTTCTCGGGCACGCGAGCAGTACTTC,CASSQDVSRAREQYF
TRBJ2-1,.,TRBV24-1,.,TGTGCCACCAGTGATTCGAGACAGGGAGGTAAGGGGCAGTTCTTC,CATSDSRQGGKGQFF
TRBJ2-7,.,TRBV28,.,TGTGCCAGCAGTTTACCGGTTCTCCCCTACGAGCAGTACTTC,CASSLPVLPYEQYF